Shown below are 21 T cell receptor beta chains from a single sample sequenced in a study of blood T cell repertoires in COVID-19. Some clones are missing from TCRdb's copy, which holds only in-frame ones; the method was immunoSEQ multiplex PCR. The sample records about 98,000 clones, about 80% being singletons. The sequenced material came from peripheral blood. These receptors all stem from a man aged 70 or older with acute or convalescent COVID-19.

This clone was counted only a few times. The V gene is TRBV19, the J gene TRBJ2-7; 7 bases are a match to TRBD2. J lost 9 bases, V lost 4 bases, and 9 bases had no gene match. Germline V gene data show CDR1 as LNHDA and CDR2 as SQIVND (reference sequence). The CDR3 loop spans 13 amino acids. This CDR3 reads CASSRGREDGQYF. The CDR3 DNA reads as TGTGCCAGTAGTAGAGGACGGGAGGACGGGCAGTACTTC.

This chain uses TRBV28 with TRBJ2-6; D unclear. V was cut by 6 bases and J by 0 bases, with 9 bases left in between. CDR3 length equals 15 residues. The V gene's germline CDR1 is MDHEN and CDR2 SYDVKM. CDR3 amino acids: CASSSVSSGANVLTF. DNA for the CDR3: TGTGCCAGCAGCTCCGTTAGCTCTGGGGCCAACGTCCTGACTTTC.

Only a few counts were recorded for this clone. The J gene is TRBJ2-1, the V gene TRBV9; 9 bases fit TRBD2. This CDR3 is 15 amino acids long. With V trimmed by 0 bases and J by 9 bases, 7 bases remained unmatched. The germline V gene encodes CDR1 SGDLS and CDR2 YYNGEE. The CDR3 spells CASSVEASGVGEQFF. The CDR3 DNA reads as TGTGCCAGCAGCGTAGAGGCTAGCGGGGTTGGTGAGCAGTTCTTC.

Ten or more counts support this clone. The chain links TRBV12-3 or TRBV12-4 to TRBJ2-7; D remains ambiguous. The V end lost 3 bases, the J end lost 6 bases, and 12 bases lay between the germline ends. The CDR3 covers 13 residues. The CDR3 loop is CASSLGPASEQYF. CDR3 nucleotides: TGTGCCAGCAGTTTGGGCCCGGCGAGCGAGCAGTACTTC.

The CDR3 reads CAGSPGFNSPLHF. The DNA of the CDR3 is TGTGCCGGTTCACCGGGTTTCAATTCACCCCTCCACTTT. The chain employs TRBV28 and TRBJ1-6, with D unclear. CDR3 length: 13 amino acids. V shed 11 bases and J shed 7 bases, with 15 bases lying between them. CDR1 and CDR2 from the germline V gene are MDHEN and SYDVKM. Together with reference TRBV28 and TRBJ1-6, the CDR3 gives the full variable domain: DVKVTQSSRYLVKRTGEKVFLECVQDMDHENMFWYRQDPGLGLRLIYFSYDVKMKEKGDIPEGYSVSREKKERFSLILESASTNQTSMYLCAGSPGFNSPLHFGNGTRLTVT.

The chain couples TRBV19 to TRBJ1-4; D may be TRBD1 (5 bases). The CDR3 runs to 16 residues. Germline CDR1 reads LNHDA; CDR2 reads SQIVND (reference sequence). V lost 3 bases and J lost 3, with 14 bases in between. The CDR3 DNA reads TGTGCCAGTAGTATCCAGGGCCCACAAGCTAATGAAAAACTGTTTTTT. Protein sequence: CASSIQGPQANEKLFF. Complete variable domain (other parts from reference TRBV19 and TRBJ1-4): DGGITQSPKYLFRKEGQNVTLSCEQNLNHDAMYWYRQDPGQGLRLIYYSQIVNDFQKGDIAEGYSVSREKKESFPLTVTSAQKNPTAFYLCASSIQGPQANEKLFFGSGTQLSVL.

The chain recombines TRBV10-3 with TRBJ1-2, with 7 bases matching TRBD1. J lost 8 bases, V lost 6 bases, and 6 bases had no gene match. This CDR3 has 12 residues. Germline CDR1 ENHRY, CDR2 SYGVKD. CDR3: CAIRRQGEGYTF. Written as DNA, the CDR3 is TGTGCCATCAGACGACAGGGTGAGGGCTACACCTTC.

The chain uses TRBV3-1 (or the pseudogene TRBV3-2) and TRBJ1-5; a possible D gene is TRBD1 (5 bases). From germline, CDR1 is LGHDT and CDR2 YNNKEL (reference sequence). This CDR3 has 14 amino acids. Trimming left V 2 bases short and J 6 bases short, with 11 bases between. The CDR3 region has the DNA TGTGCCAGCAGCCAACAGCAGGGCGGTCAGCCCCAGCATTTT. Translating it yields CASSQQQGGQPQHF.

With respect to this clone: At one end, the junction sequence differs from germline, possibly due to a read error. This sequence joins TRBV6-1 and TRBJ1-4, with a weak D call TRBD1 (6 bases). The CDR3 sequence is 15 residues long. Germline-derived CDR1 and CDR2 are MNHNS and SASEGT. CDR3 sequence reads: CASIERGWFDEKLFF. CDR3 nucleotides: TGTGCCAGCATTGAAAGGGGGTGGTTTGATGAAAAACTGTTTTTT.

V and J are TRBV5-8 and TRBJ2-7; a possible D gene is TRBD1 (5 bases). This CDR3 comprises 14 residues. The V end lost 0 bases, the J end lost 2 bases, and 9 bases lay between the germline ends. Germline CDR1 and CDR2: SGHTS and YDEGEE. The CDR3 loop is CASSLARVPYEQYF. The CDR3 DNA reads TGTGCCAGCAGCTTGGCCAGGGTCCCCTACGAGCAGTACTTC.

V is TRBV20-1 and J is TRBJ2-1; D is undetermined. The CDR3 consists of 16 residues. Germline V gene lookup returns CDR1 DFQATT and CDR2 SNEGSKA (reference sequence). Trimming took off 3 bases at V and 0 bases at J, with 15 bases between the two ends. This CDR3 reads CSASNIALSSYNEQFF. The CDR3 coding sequence is TGCAGTGCTAGTAATATCGCCCTGAGCTCCTACAATGAGCAGTTCTTC.

The chain employs TRBV24-1 and TRBJ1-4; D gene ambiguous. V was trimmed by 3 bases and J by 0 bases, leaving 13 bases between them. From germline, CDR1 is KGHDR and CDR2 SFDVKD. The CDR3 loop spans 17 amino acids. The CDR3 reads CATSDPSPGATNEKLFF. The CDR3 DNA reads TGTGCCACCAGTGATCCATCACCCGGGGCAACTAATGAAAAACTGTTTTTT.

The gene calls are TRBV7-2 and TRBJ1-2, with 7 nucleotides matching TRBD1. V dropped 5 bases and J dropped 2; count of bases not matched to a gene: 2. The germline gives CDR1 SGHTA, CDR2 FQGNSA. CDR3 length: 13 residues. The CDR3 nucleotides are TGTGCCAGCAGCCCGGGACAGAACTATGGCTACACCTTC. Protein: CASSPGQNYGYTF.

This clone turned up a few times. The rearrangement uses TRBV19 and TRBJ1-2; 7 bases are a match to TRBD1. V lost 3 bases, J lost 0 bases, and 4 bases stayed unmatched. CDR3 size: 15 residues. Germline V gene data show CDR1 as LNHDA and CDR2 as SQIVND (reference sequence). CDR3 sequence reads: CASSIRDSPNYGYTF. The CDR3 DNA reads TGTGCCAGTAGTATCCGGGACAGTCCTAACTATGGCTACACCTTC. The full variable domain, in which reference TRBV19 and TRBJ1-2 provide the parts outside the CDR3, is DGGITQSPKYLFRKEGQNVTLSCEQNLNHDAMYWYRQDPGQGLRLIYYSQIVNDFQKGDIAEGYSVSREKKESFPLTVTSAQKNPTAFYLCASSIRDSPNYGYTFGSGTRLTVV.

The rearrangement joins TRBV4-2 to TRBJ2-7; 9 nucleotides line up with TRBD2. This CDR3 has 16 amino acids. The trim removed 0 bases at V and 2 bases at J, leaving 5 bases unmatched. The V gene's germline CDR1 is LGHNA and CDR2 YNFKEQ. The CDR3, as DNA: TGTGCCAGCAGCCAAGATCTGGCGGGAGGGGCCTACGAGCAGTACTTC. Translating gives CASSQDLAGGAYEQYF.

This clone has just a few counts. This chain uses TRBV21-1 with TRBJ2-5; the table's TRBD2 call for D was not verified on the DNA. TRBV21-1 is reported as a pseudogene. This CDR3 has 15 residues. In DNA form, the CDR3 reads TGTGCCAGCAGCATGAGGACTAGCGGGAGAGAGACCCAGTACTTC. It is translated as CASSMRTSGRETQYF.

V and J are TRBV9 and TRBJ2-1, with D unresolved. V dropped 0 bases and J dropped 0 bases, with 10 bases sitting between them. The CDR3 is 16 residues long. Germline values: CDR1 SGDLS, CDR2 YYNGEE. The CDR3 coding sequence is TGTGCCAGCAGCGTAGCCCCTAGTAGCTCCTACAATGAGCAGTTCTTC. Its protein product is CASSVAPSSSYNEQFF.

This chain joins TRBV4-2 and TRBJ2-5; the match to TRBD2 covers 9 bases. Germline V gives CDR1 LGHNA, CDR2 YNFKEQ. V lost 4 bases, J lost 0 bases, and 9 bases stayed unmatched. This CDR3 region has 17 residues. CDR3 DNA sequence: TGTGCCAGCAGCCCCACTGGCGGGAGGGGGGACCAAGAGACCCAGTACTTC. Translating it yields CASSPTGGRGDQETQYF.

This rearrangement joins TRBV9 to TRBJ1-5, with TRBD1 matching over 7 bases. Germline V CDR1 and CDR2: SGDLS, YYNGEE. CDR3 length equals 15 residues. J lost 6 bases, V lost 3 bases, and 9 bases had no gene match. This chain's CDR3 is CASSAGGTAVQPQHF. The CDR3 DNA reads TGTGCCAGCAGCGCGGGGGGGACAGCGGTTCAGCCCCAGCATTTT.

CDR3 in DNA: TGTGCCAGCAGCTTATCGACAGGGATAAGGAATCAGCCCCAGCATTTT. It translates to CASSLSTGIRNQPQHF. The chain has TRBV7-2 and TRBJ1-5; 7 positions match TRBD1. The CDR3 is made up of 16 amino acids. The V gene end was trimmed by 2 bases and the J gene end by 4 bases; junction bases not matched to a gene: 8. CDR1 is SGHTA and CDR2 is FQGNSA in the germline V gene.

This sequence joins TRBV29-1 and TRBJ1-2, with D tentatively TRBD1 (6 bases). The CDR3 is 11 amino acids. Germline loops: CDR1 SQVTM, CDR2 ANQGSEA. V dropped 4 bases and J dropped 6 bases, with 9 bases sitting between them. The CDR3 sequence: CSVGRGHGYTF. The CDR3 DNA reads TGCAGCGTTGGCAGGGGACATGGCTACACCTTC.